These 26 T cell receptor beta chains share one sample of origin, sequenced in a study of T-cell memory formation after mild COVID-19. TCRdb processed the 5' RACE reads anew with MiXCR; each CDR3 protein has one entry. The sample records roughly 13,000 distinct CDR3 sequences, roughly 20% being singletons. The sequenced sample was PBMCs or a T cell subset sorted from them (not recorded which). The receptors derive from an adult woman who had mild COVID-19 (a few samples of this study predate the infection). Cell type and time point are not known.

This clonotype qualifies as medium-sized. The DNA of the CDR3 is TGCGCCAGCAGCTTTGGCGGCTTGAAGGACAGAGCCAATGAGCAGTTCTTC. Amino acids: CASSFGGLKDRANEQFF. This sequence joins TRBV5-1 and TRBJ2-1; maybe TRBD1 (6 bases). This CDR3 has 17 residues. Trimming left V 2 bases short and J 6 bases short, with 21 bases between. Germline loops: CDR1 SGHRS, CDR2 YFSETQ.

CDR3 coding DNA: TGTGCCAGCAGCTTAGTCCCAGCGGGAACAACCCCAGATACGCAGTATTTT. Protein product: CASSLVPAGTTPDTQYF. The chain links TRBV7-6 to TRBJ2-3; 7 positions agree with TRBD2. The CDR3 sequence is 17 residues long. V was pared by 1 base and J by 4 bases, with 11 bases of the junction left unmatched. Germline CDR1 SGHVS, CDR2 FNYEAQ.

CDR3 loop: CASSYGGASGGGTQYF. CDR3 DNA sequence: TGTGCCAGCAGTTACGGCGGGGCTAGCGGGGGTGGTACGCAGTATTTT. V is TRBV6-5 and J is TRBJ2-3, with 10 nucleotides matching TRBD2. The CDR3 has 16 amino acids. Trimming took 2 bases from V and 8 from J; bases not matched to a gene: 10. Germline assignment: CDR1 MNHEY and CDR2 SVGAGI.

This clonotype was observed at least ten times. V and J are TRBV20-1 and TRBJ2-1; 11 nucleotides align to TRBD2. The CDR3 covers 13 residues. In germline, CDR1 is DFQATT, CDR2 SNEGSKA (reference sequence). CDR3 sequence (DNA): TGCAGCCCGATAGCGGGAGGGCCGAATGAGCAGTTCTTC. It is translated as CSPIAGGPNEQFF.

Ten or more counts support this clonotype. This chain links TRBV3-1 with TRBJ2-2; 7 nucleotides match TRBD1. Germline values: CDR1 LGHDT, CDR2 YNNKEL (reference sequence). The CDR3 spans 16 residues. V trimming: 4 bases; J trimming: 2 bases; junction bases outside the gene matches: 7. This CDR3 is CASSLRQGYNTGELFF. The CDR3 nucleotides read TGTGCCAGCAGCCTCCGACAGGGATATAACACCGGGGAGCTGTTTTTT.

This clonotype was found many times. J is TRBJ2-7 and V is TRBV7-9; no clear D. Germline V lookup: CDR1 SEHNR, CDR2 FQNEAQ (reference sequence). With 2 bases removed from V and 11 bases from J, the gap between germline ends came to 13 bases. CDR3 length equals 12 residues. The CDR3 is CASSLILGSEYF. The CDR3 DNA follows: TGTGCCAGCAGCTTAATCTTGGGCTCTGAGTACTTC.

The CDR3, as DNA: TGTGCCAGCAGTTATCGTGGGGGGACAGATACGCAGTATTTT. Protein product: CASSYRGGTDTQYF. The chain links TRBV27 to TRBJ2-3, with D possibly being TRBD2 (6 bases). This CDR3 has 14 amino acids. The V end was cut by 4 bases, the J end by 3 bases, with 11 bases between. The germline gives CDR1 MNHEY, CDR2 SMNVEV (reference sequence).

This clonotype was seen at least ten times. The chain joins TRBV4-1 to TRBJ2-7; D call uncertain. V lost 4 bases and J lost 3, with 10 bases in between. Germline V gives CDR1 MGHRA, CDR2 YSYEKL. The CDR3 contains 13 residues. The CDR3 coding sequence is TGCGCCAGCAGCCTTTCTACAGTCTACGAGCAGTACTTC. Its protein product is CASSLSTVYEQYF.

This clonotype was seen repeatedly, ten times or more. This sequence joins TRBV27 and TRBJ1-5, with D unclear. CDR1 MNHEY and CDR2 SMNVEV come from the germline V gene (reference sequence). The CDR3 extends over 13 amino acids. With 5 bases removed from V and 6 bases from J, the gap between germline ends came to 11 bases. The chain's CDR3 is CASSPGPGQPQHF. CDR3 bases: TGTGCCAGCAGTCCGGGCCCGGGTCAGCCCCAGCATTTT.

The V gene is TRBV7-6, the J gene TRBJ2-1; D possibly corresponds to TRBD2 (5 bases). Looked up from germline, CDR1 is SGHVS and CDR2 is FNYEAQ. Trimming pared 5 bases from V and 9 bases from J, leaving 17 bases between. The CDR3 is made up of 14 amino acids. CDR3 sequence: CASSPPSGSGEQFF. Here the CDR3 DNA reads TGTGCCAGCAGCCCCCCCTCGGGGTCGGGTGAGCAGTTCTTC. Filled out from reference TRBV7-6 and TRBJ2-1, the complete variable domain reads GAGVSQSPRYKVTKRGQDVALRCDPISGHVSLYWYRQALGQGPEFLTYFNYEAQQDKSGLPNDRFSAERPEGSISTLTIQRTEQRDSAMYRCASSPPSGSGEQFFGPGTRLTVL.

The rearrangement links TRBV6-5 to TRBJ2-7; 7 nucleotides line up with TRBD2. V lost 2 bases, J lost 6 bases, and 1 base stayed unmatched. This CDR3 has 12 residues. From germline, CDR1 is MNHEY and CDR2 SVGAGI. CDR3 DNA sequence: TGTGCCAGCAGTTACCCGGGGGGCGAGCAGTACTTC. Its protein is CASSYPGGEQYF.

This clonotype occurred many times. The V and J genes are TRBV6-2 or TRBV6-3 and TRBJ2-7, with 9 positions matching TRBD1. Germline CDR1 and CDR2: MNHEY and SVGEGT. Losses at the gene ends were 0 bases for V and 6 bases for J; bases not matched to a gene: 9. There are 16 residues in the CDR3. DNA for the CDR3: TGTGCCAGCAGTTACTCGCTTGGACAGGGGTATTTCGAGCAGTACTTC. Translated: CASSYSLGQGYFEQYF.

This clonotype was seen at least ten times. The V and J genes are TRBV2 and TRBJ2-5, with a possible D match to TRBD2 (6 bases). V was clipped by 2 bases and J by 4 bases, with 11 bases between them. Looked up from germline, CDR1 is SNHLY and CDR2 is FYNNEI. The CDR3 is 14 residues long. CDR3 loop: CASSEYGSAETQYF. The DNA for the CDR3 is TGTGCCAGCAGTGAATACGGGAGTGCAGAGACCCAGTACTTC.

This clonotype was counted many times. The chain has TRBV7-9 and TRBJ2-7; D remains unclear. The CDR3 totals 13 residues. Per the germline V gene, CDR1 is SEHNR and CDR2 is FQNEAQ (reference sequence). V lost 5 bases and J lost 6, with 14 bases in between. The CDR3 is CASSPTGSSEQYF. The CDR3 DNA follows: TGTGCCAGCAGCCCCACGGGTAGTTCCGAGCAGTACTTC.

In this sample, this clonotype turned up many times. The chain has TRBV5-1 and TRBJ2-1; possible D gene TRBD1, 6 bases. The germline V and J ends were trimmed by 7 bases and 8 bases, with 28 bases remaining between them. This CDR3 is 17 amino acids long. The germline gives CDR1 SGHRS, CDR2 YFSETQ. CDR3 in DNA: TGCGCCAGCGCCCGCGGATTCTTGGGAAGGGGGAATTATGAGCAGTTCTTC. This gives the protein CASARGFLGRGNYEQFF.

Ten or more counts support this clonotype. The chain couples TRBV3-1 to TRBJ1-3; 8 nucleotides line up with TRBD1. The CDR3 is made up of 15 amino acids. V lost 0 bases, J lost 4 bases, and 2 bases stayed unmatched. Germline-derived CDR1 and CDR2 are LGHDT and YNNKEL (reference sequence). CDR3 bases: TGTGCCAGCAGCCAAGAAGGGACAGGAGGAAACACCATATATTTT. Translation: CASSQEGTGGNTIYF.

The chain has TRBV7-6 and TRBJ2-5; D perhaps matches TRBD1 (6 bases). Trimming stripped 0 bases from V and 5 bases from J, with 16 bases between. Germline lookup yields CDR1 SGHVS and CDR2 FNYEAQ. This CDR3 region has 16 residues. The CDR3 protein is CASSLAPTGLEETQYF. Here the CDR3 DNA reads TGTGCCAGCAGCTTAGCGCCCACAGGGTTGGAGGAGACCCAGTACTTC.

This clonotype came up many times. The rearrangement joins TRBV14 to TRBJ2-7; 12 bases match TRBD1. Germline assignment: CDR1 SGHDN and CDR2 FVKESK. V gave up 4 bases and J gave up 6 bases; unmatched junction bases: 4. The CDR3 covers 14 residues. The CDR3 sequence: CASSLGTGGSEQYF. CDR3 DNA: TGTGCCAGCAGCCTAGGGACAGGGGGCTCCGAGCAGTACTTC.

The genes are TRBV30 and TRBJ2-7, with a possible D match to TRBD1 (6 bases). This CDR3 has 11 amino acids. Per the germline V gene, CDR1 is GTSNPN and CDR2 is SVGIG (reference sequence). V dropped 4 bases and J dropped 6 bases, with 10 bases sitting between them. For the CDR3, the DNA is TGTGCCTGGACCATAGGGGGCGAGCAGTACTTC. Encoded protein: CAWTIGGEQYF.

This clonotype was counted at least ten times. This chain links TRBV5-6 with TRBJ2-3, with TRBD2 matching 10 bases. The CDR3 totals 18 residues. The V and J ends lost 2 bases and 0 bases, in that order; junction bases with no gene match: 9. The germline CDR1 and CDR2 sequences are SGHDT and YYEEEE. In DNA, the CDR3 is TGTGCCAGCAGCTTCTCACTAGCGGGAATGGCAAGCACAGATACGCAGTATTTT. It encodes CASSFSLAGMASTDTQYF.

CDR3 bases: TGCGCCAGCAGCTACCGGGACGGAGGCACAGATACGCAGTATTTT. Its translation is CASSYRDGGTDTQYF. V gene TRBV5-1 combines with J gene TRBJ2-3; D is possibly TRBD1 or TRBD2 (5 bases each). V lost 3 bases and J lost 1, with 12 bases in between. This CDR3 comprises 15 residues. The germline V gene encodes CDR1 SGHRS and CDR2 YFSETQ.

This clonotype was seen repeatedly, ten times or more. CDR3 nucleotides: TGTGCCAGTAGTCGGGGGGCCTACTACAATGAGCAGTTCTTC. It translates to CASSRGAYYNEQFF. This chain links TRBV19 with TRBJ2-1, with TRBD2 as a possible D gene (7 bases). V dropped 5 bases and J dropped 3 bases, with 11 bases sitting between them. This CDR3 is 14 amino acids long. Germline V gives CDR1 LNHDA, CDR2 SQIVND (reference sequence).

This clonotype came up many times. V usage is TRBV6-5 and J usage is TRBJ2-3; tentatively, D is TRBD1 (6 bases). The germline V and J ends were trimmed by 6 bases and 6 bases, with 16 bases remaining between them. The CDR3 is made up of 14 amino acids. Germline assignment: CDR1 MNHEY and CDR2 SVGAGI. The CDR3 reads CASRSAHREDTQYF. For the CDR3, the DNA is TGTGCCAGCAGATCAGCCCACAGGGAGGATACGCAGTATTTT.

This clonotype was detected ten times or more. The chain has TRBV9 and TRBJ2-1; D tentatively fits TRBD1 or TRBD2 (6 bases each). V was cut by 0 bases and J by 9 bases, with 13 bases left in between. Germline V gene data show CDR1 as SGDLS and CDR2 as YYNGEE. This CDR3 contains 14 residues. The CDR3 region has the DNA TGTGCCAGCAGCGTAGCTGGGGGGCCGATTGAGCAGTTCTTC. Its protein product is CASSVAGGPIEQFF. Combining the CDR3 with reference TRBV9 and TRBJ2-1 gives the whole variable domain DSGVTQTPKHLITATGQRVTLRCSPRSGDLSVYWYQQSLDQGLQFLIQYYNGEERAKGNILERFSAQQFPDLHSELNLSSLELGDSALYFCASSVAGGPIEQFFGPGTRLTVL.

In its sample, this clonotype was seen a few times. The chain has TRBV9 and TRBJ2-7, with D possibly being TRBD2 (5 bases). This CDR3 is 14 amino acids long. Trimming removed 4 bases at V and 3 bases at J, with 14 bases between. Looked up from germline, CDR1 is SGDLS and CDR2 is YYNGEE. CDR3 nucleotides: TGTGCCAGCAGCTTAGCCGGGGATGACTACGAGCAGTACTTC. The encoded protein is CASSLAGDDYEQYF.

This clonotype was recorded many times. The chain uses TRBV11-2 and TRBJ2-2; no clear D gene. CDR3 length: 13 residues. CDR1 and CDR2 from the germline V gene are SGHAT and FQNNGV. V lost 5 bases and J 4 bases, leaving 8 bases between the germline ends. CDR3 sequence (DNA): TGTGCCAGCAGCCGAGTGAGCACCGGGGAGCTGTTTTTT. Its protein is CASSRVSTGELFF.